This entry describes one T cell receptor (beta chain). The primer mix had 60 Vbeta and 13 Jbeta primers. Some clones are missing from TCRdb's copy, which holds only in-frame ones; the method was immunoSEQ multiplex PCR. This table holds 40,000 or so clones. This sample stems from a study of cytomegalovirus exposure and HLA in healthy donors. The CDR3 runs 16 residues. Per germline, CDR1 KGHSH and CDR2 LQKENI. Trimming removed 0 bases from V and 0 bases from J, with 6 bases in between. This chain uses TRBV18 with TRBJ2-6, with D hard to call. Sequences were obtained from PBMCs. The sequence came from a woman aged 30 to 39 in good health and CMV-seropositive. CDR3 bases: TGTGCCAGCTCACCACCGCTCAGCTCTGGGGCCAACGTCCTGACTTTC. Residues: CASSPPLSSGANVLTF.